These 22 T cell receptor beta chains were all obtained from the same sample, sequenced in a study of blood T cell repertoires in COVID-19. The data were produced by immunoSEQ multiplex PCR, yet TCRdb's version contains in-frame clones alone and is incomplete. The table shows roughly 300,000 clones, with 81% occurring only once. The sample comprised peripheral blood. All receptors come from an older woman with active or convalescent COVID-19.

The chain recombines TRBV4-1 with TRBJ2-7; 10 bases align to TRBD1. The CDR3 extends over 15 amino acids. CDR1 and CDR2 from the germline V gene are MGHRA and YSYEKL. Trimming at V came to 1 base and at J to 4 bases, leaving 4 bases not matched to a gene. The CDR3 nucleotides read TGCGCCAGCAGCCAAGGACAGGGGGCGCGGTACGAGCAGTACTTC. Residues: CASSQGQGARYEQYF.

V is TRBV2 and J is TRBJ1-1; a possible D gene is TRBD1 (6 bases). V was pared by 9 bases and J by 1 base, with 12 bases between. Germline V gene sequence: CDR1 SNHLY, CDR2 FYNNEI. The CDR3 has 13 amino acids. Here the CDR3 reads CARKGQTNTEAFF. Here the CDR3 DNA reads TGTGCCAGAAAAGGACAGACGAACACTGAAGCTTTCTTT.

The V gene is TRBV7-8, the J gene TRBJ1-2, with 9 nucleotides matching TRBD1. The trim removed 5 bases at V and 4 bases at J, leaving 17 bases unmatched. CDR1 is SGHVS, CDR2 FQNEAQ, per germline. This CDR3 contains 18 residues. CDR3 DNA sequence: TGTGCCAGCAGCCCGGACAGGGGATACCCGGGGTCCTTCTATGGCTACACCTTC. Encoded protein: CASSPDRGYPGSFYGYTF.

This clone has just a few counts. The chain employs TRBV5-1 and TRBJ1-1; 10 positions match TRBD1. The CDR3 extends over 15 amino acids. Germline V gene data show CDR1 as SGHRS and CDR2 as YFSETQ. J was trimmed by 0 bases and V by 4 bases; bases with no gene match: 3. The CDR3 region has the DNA TGCGCCAGCAGCGGACAGGGGGGCCTGAACACTGAAGCTTTCTTT. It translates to CASSGQGGLNTEAFF. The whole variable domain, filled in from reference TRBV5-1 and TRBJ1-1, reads KAGVTQTPRYLIKTRGQQVTLSCSPISGHRSVSWYQQTPGQGLQFLFEYFSETQRNKGNFPGRFSGRQFSNSRSEMNVSTLELGDSALYLCASSGQGGLNTEAFFGQGTRLTVV.

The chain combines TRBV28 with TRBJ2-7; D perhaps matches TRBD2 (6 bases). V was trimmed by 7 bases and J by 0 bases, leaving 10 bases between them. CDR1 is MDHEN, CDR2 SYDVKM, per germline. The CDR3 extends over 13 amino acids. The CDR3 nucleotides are TGTGCCAGCAAGCCCGGGAGCTCCTACGAGCAGTACTTC. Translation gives CASKPGSSYEQYF.

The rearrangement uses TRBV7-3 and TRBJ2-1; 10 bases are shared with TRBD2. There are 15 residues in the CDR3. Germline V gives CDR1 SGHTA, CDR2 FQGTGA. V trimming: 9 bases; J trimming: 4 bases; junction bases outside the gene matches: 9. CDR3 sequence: CASGLSGGPYNEQFF. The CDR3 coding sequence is TGTGCCAGTGGCCTTAGCGGGGGGCCATACAATGAGCAGTTCTTC. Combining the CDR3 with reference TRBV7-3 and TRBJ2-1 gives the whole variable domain GAGVSQTPSNKVTEKGKYVELRCDPISGHTALYWYRQSLGQGPEFLIYFQGTGAADDSGLPNDRFFAVRPEGSVSTLKIQRTERGDSAVYLCASGLSGGPYNEQFFGPGTRLTVL.

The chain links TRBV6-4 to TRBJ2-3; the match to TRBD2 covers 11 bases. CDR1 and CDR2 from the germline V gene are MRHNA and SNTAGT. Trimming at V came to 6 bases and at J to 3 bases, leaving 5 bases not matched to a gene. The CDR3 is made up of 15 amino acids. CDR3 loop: CASSGTSGGTDTQYF. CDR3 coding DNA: TGTGCCAGCAGCGGGACTAGCGGTGGTACAGATACGCAGTATTTT.

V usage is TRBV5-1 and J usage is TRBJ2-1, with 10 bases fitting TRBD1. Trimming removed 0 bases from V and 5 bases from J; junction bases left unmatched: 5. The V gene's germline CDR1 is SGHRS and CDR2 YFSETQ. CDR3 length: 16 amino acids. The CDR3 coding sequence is TGCGCCAGCAGCTTGGGGACAGGGGGTATCGACAATGAGCAGTTCTTC. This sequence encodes CASSLGTGGIDNEQFF.

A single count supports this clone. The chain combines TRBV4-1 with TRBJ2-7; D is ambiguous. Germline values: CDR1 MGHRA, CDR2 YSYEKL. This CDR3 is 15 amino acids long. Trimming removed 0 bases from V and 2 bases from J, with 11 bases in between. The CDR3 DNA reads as TGCGCCAGCAGCCAAGATCCGAGGCTAGCCTACGAGCAGTACTTC. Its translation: CASSQDPRLAYEQYF.

In DNA form, the CDR3 reads TGTGCTAGTGGTTTGGTAGTAGGCAGGGTCAATGAGCAGTTCTTC. This gives the protein CASGLVVGRVNEQFF. This sequence joins TRBV12-5 and TRBJ2-1, with D tentatively TRBD1 (5 bases). The V gene lost 0 bases and the J gene lost 6 bases, with 12 bases spanning the gap. This CDR3 region has 15 residues. Germline loops: CDR1 LGHNT, CDR2 FRNRAP.

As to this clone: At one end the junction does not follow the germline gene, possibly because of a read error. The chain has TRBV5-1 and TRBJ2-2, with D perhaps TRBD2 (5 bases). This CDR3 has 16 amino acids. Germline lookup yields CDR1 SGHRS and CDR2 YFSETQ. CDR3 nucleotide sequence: TGCGCCACCAGCAGTCGCTCGGCGGGGAACACCGGGGAGCTGTTTTTT. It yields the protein CATSSRSAGNTGELFF.

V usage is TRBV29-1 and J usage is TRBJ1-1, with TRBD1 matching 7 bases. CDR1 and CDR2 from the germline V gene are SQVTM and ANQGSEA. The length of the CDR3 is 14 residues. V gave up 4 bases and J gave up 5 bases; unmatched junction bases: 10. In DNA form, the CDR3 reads TGCAGCGTTGGTCAGGGCAGGGGGTGGACTGAAGCTTTCTTT. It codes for CSVGQGRGWTEAFF.

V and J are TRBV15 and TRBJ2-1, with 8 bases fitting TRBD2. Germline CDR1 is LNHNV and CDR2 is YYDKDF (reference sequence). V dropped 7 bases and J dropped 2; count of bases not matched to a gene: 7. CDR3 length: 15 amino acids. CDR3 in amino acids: CATTREGRTYNEQFF. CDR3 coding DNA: TGTGCCACCACTCGGGAGGGACGCACCTACAATGAGCAGTTCTTC. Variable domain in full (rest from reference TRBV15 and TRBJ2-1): DAMVIQNPRYQVTQFGKPVTLSCSQTLNHNVMYWYQQKSSQAPKLLFHYYDKDFNNEADTPDNFQSRRPNTSFCFLDIRSPGLGDTAMYLCATTREGRTYNEQFFGPGTRLTVL.

The CDR3 bases are TGTGCCAGCAGCTCCGTAGCTCACACAGATACGCAGTATTTT. Amino acids: CASSSVAHTDTQYF. The chain recombines TRBV7-3 with TRBJ2-3; no definite D call. The CDR3 runs 14 residues. From germline, CDR1 is SGHTA and CDR2 FQGTGA. The V end lost 4 bases, the J end lost 2 bases, and 10 bases lay between the germline ends.

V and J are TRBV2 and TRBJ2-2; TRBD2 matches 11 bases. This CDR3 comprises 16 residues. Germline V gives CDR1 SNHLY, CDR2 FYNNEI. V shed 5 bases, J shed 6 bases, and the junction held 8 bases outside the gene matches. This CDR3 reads CASSLTSGGSSGELFF. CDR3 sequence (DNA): TGTGCCAGCAGTCTCACTAGCGGGGGATCATCCGGGGAGCTGTTTTTT.

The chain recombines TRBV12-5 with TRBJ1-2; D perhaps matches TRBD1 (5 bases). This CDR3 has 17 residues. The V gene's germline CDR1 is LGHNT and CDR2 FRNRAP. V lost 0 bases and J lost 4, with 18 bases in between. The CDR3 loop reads CASGLVLGREGSYGYTF. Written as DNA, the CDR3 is TGTGCTAGTGGTTTGGTACTGGGCAGGGAAGGGTCCTATGGCTACACCTTC. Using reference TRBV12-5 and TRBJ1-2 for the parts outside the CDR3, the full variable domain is DARVTQTPRHKVTEMGQEVTMRCQPILGHNTVFWYRQTMMQGLELLAYFRNRAPLDDSGMPKDRFSAEMPDATLATLKIQPSEPRDSAVYFCASGLVLGREGSYGYTFGSGTRLTVV.

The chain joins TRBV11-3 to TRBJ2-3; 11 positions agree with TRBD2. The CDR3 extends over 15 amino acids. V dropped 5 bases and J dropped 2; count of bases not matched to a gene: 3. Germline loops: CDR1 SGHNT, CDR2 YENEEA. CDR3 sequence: CASSRSGGDTDTQYF. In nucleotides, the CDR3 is TGTGCCAGCAGCCGTAGCGGGGGGGACACAGATACGCAGTATTTT.

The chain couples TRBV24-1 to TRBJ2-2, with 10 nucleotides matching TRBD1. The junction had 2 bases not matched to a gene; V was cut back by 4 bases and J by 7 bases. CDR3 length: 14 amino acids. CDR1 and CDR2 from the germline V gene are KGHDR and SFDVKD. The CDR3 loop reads CATSETGGDGELFF. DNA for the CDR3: TGTGCCACCAGTGAGACAGGGGGCGACGGGGAGCTGTTTTTT.

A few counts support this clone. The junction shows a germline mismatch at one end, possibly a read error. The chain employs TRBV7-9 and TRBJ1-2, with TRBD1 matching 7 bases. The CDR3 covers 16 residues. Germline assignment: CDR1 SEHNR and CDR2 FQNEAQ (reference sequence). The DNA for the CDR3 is TGTGCCAGCAGCATAGCTGACAGGGTCGCTAACTATGGCTACACCTTC. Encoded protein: CASSIADRVANYGYTF.

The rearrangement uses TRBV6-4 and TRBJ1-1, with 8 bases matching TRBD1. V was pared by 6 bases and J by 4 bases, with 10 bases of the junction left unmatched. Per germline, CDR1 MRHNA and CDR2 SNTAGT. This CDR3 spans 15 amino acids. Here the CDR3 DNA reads TGTGCCAGCAGACCACAGGGGGTCACAGGCACTGAAGCTTTCTTT. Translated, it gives CASRPQGVTGTEAFF.

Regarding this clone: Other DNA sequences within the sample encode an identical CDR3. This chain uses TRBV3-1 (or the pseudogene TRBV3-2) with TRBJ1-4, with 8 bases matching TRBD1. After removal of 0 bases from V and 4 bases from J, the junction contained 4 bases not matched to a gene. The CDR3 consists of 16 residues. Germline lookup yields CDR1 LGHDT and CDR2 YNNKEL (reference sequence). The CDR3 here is CASSQDQTGDNEKLFF. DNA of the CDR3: TGTGCCAGCAGCCAAGACCAGACAGGGGATAATGAAAAACTGTTTTTT.

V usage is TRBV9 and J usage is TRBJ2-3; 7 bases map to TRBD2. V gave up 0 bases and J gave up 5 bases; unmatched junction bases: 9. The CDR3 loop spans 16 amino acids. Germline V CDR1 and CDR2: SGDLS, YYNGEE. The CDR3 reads CASSVVLAETGDTQYF. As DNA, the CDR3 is TGTGCCAGCAGCGTAGTTCTAGCGGAAACCGGAGATACGCAGTATTTT. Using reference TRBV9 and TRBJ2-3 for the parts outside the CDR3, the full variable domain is DSGVTQTPKHLITATGQRVTLRCSPRSGDLSVYWYQQSLDQGLQFLIQYYNGEERAKGNILERFSAQQFPDLHSELNLSSLELGDSALYFCASSVVLAETGDTQYFGPGTRLTVL.